Below are 9 T cell receptor beta chains sequenced from a single sample in a study of shared clonotypes between healthy human individuals (dated by TCRdb to about 2020). Library method: the immunoSEQ multiplex PCR assay. As stored in TCRdb, this immuneACCESS dataset retains in-frame rearrangements with V and J assigned. A fraction of the clones does not appear; measured against another copy, unresolved V genes explain less than half of the discrepancy, and the remainder lacks a known reason. Here the sample has around 2,000,000 clones; about 94% occur a single time. The top ten hold about 1.1% of the sample. CD8 naive samples consisted of CD45RO-negative cells that were positively selected for CCR7, yielding a CD45RA+CCR7+ population without TemRA cells. The specimen was naive CD8+ T cells sorted from blood. The cell subset or site label, as the study defines it: CD45RA+CCR7+. These receptors were taken from a man younger than 30 in good health.

The gene calls are TRBV5-1 and TRBJ2-7; 8 bases align to TRBD2. The CDR3 is 16 residues long. Germline CDR1 SGHRS, CDR2 YFSETQ. V was pared by 4 bases and J by 7 bases, with 16 bases of the junction left unmatched. CDR3 DNA: TGCGCCAGCAGCCTGGGCGGGGGGACTCCTTTACGAGAGCAGTACTTC. This gives the protein CASSLGGGTPLREQYF.

This chain links TRBV6-5 with TRBJ2-7; D may be TRBD2 (5 bases). The germline gives CDR1 MNHEY, CDR2 SVGAGI. The CDR3 has 16 residues. V dropped 0 bases and J dropped 2 bases, with 14 bases sitting between them. CDR3 protein: CASSYSSDLPAYEQYF. CDR3 DNA sequence: TGTGCCAGCAGTTACTCGTCGGACTTGCCGGCCTACGAGCAGTACTTC.

The DNA of the CDR3 is TGTGCCAGCAGAGCACAAGCGGAGGGAGGCAATCAGCCCCAGCATTTT. It specifies CASRAQAEGGNQPQHF. The chain carries TRBV27 and TRBJ1-5; D remains unclear. Deletions cut 6 bases from V and 2 bases from J, with 17 bases between. Germline V gives CDR1 MNHEY, CDR2 SMNVEV (reference sequence). This CDR3 region has 16 residues.

The rearrangement links TRBV6-5 to TRBJ1-1; unclear D gene. The V end was cut by 3 bases, the J end by 7 bases, with 9 bases between. This CDR3 has 12 amino acids. Germline V gene data show CDR1 as MNHEY and CDR2 as SVGAGI. CDR3 coding DNA: TGTGCCAGCAGTTATAATGGTGTTGAAGCTTTCTTT. It is translated as CASSYNGVEAFF.

This chain links TRBV4-3 with TRBJ2-7; 9 bases match TRBD1. J lost 3 bases, V lost 0 bases, and 6 bases had no gene match. Germline CDR1 is LGHNA and CDR2 is YSLEER. The CDR3 extends over 16 amino acids. CDR3 region: CASSQELGTGNYEQYF. The DNA of the CDR3 is TGCGCCAGCAGCCAAGAGTTGGGGACAGGGAACTACGAGCAGTACTTC.

With respect to this clone: The junction departs from germline at one end; a sequencing error may be responsible. The chain combines TRBV6-1 with TRBJ2-7; D may be TRBD1 or TRBD2 (5 bases each). CDR3 length equals 14 residues. The germline gives CDR1 MNHNS, CDR2 SASEGT. CDR3 nucleotides: TGTGCCAGCACTGAAGGGGACCATACCTACGAGCAGTACTTC. Its translation is CASTEGDHTYEQYF.

The rearrangement uses TRBV4-2 and TRBJ1-2; weak D call: TRBD1 (6 bases). Germline CDR1 LGHNA, CDR2 YNFKEQ. The CDR3 covers 14 residues. V was cut by 0 bases and J by 3 bases, with 8 bases left in between. This CDR3 reads CASSQDGGDYGYTF. The DNA of the CDR3 is TGTGCCAGCAGCCAAGATGGGGGCGACTATGGCTACACCTTC.

The chain uses TRBV4-2 and TRBJ1-2; TRBD1 might be the D (6 bases). Germline lookup yields CDR1 LGHNA and CDR2 YNFKEQ. This CDR3 is built from 17 residues. V lost 0 bases to trimming and J lost 5 bases, with 19 bases between them. The CDR3 region has the DNA TGTGCCAGCAGCCAAGAACCAGGGGTTGGGGCAAGTTATGGCTACACCTTC. It translates to CASSQEPGVGASYGYTF.

The chain uses TRBV27 and TRBJ2-1; a possible D gene is TRBD2 (6 bases). Trimming removed 7 bases at V and 0 bases at J, with 13 bases between. The germline V gene has CDR1 MNHEY and CDR2 SMNVEV (reference sequence). The CDR3 loop spans 15 amino acids. CDR3 sequence (DNA): TGTGCCAGCACAACCACGGGGGTCTCCTACAATGAGCAGTTCTTC. Translated, it gives CASTTTGVSYNEQFF.